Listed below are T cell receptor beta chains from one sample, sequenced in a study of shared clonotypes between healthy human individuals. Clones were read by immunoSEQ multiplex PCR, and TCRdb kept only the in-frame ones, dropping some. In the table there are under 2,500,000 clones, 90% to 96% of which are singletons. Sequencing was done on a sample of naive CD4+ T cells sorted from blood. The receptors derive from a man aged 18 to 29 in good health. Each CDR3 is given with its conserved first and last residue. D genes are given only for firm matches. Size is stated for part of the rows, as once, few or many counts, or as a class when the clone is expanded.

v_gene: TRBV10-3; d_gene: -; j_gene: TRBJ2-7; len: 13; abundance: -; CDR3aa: CAISSAYSYEQYF; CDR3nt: TGTGCCATCAGCAGCGCGTACTCCTACGAGCAGTACTTC
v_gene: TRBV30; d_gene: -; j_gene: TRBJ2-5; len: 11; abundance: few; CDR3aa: CAWSVKETQYF; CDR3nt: TGTGCCTGGAGTGTAAAAGAGACCCAGTACTTC
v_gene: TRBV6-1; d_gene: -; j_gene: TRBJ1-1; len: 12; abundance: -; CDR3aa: CASRTETHEAFF; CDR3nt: TGTGCCAGCAGGACCGAGACACATGAAGCTTTCTTT
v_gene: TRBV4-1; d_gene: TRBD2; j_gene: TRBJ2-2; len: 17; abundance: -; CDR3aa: CASSQGGTSGIPGELFF; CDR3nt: TGCGCCAGCAGCCAGGGAGGGACTAGCGGGATCCCCGGGGAGCTGTTTTTT
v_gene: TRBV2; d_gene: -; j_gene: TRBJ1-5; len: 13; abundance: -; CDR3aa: CASSPAIGQPQHF; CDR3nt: TGTGCCAGCAGTCCAGCGATAGGGCAGCCCCAGCATTTT
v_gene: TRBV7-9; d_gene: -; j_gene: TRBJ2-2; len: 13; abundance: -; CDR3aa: CASSSLNTGELFF; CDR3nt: TGTGCCAGCAGCTCTCTGAACACCGGGGAGCTGTTTTTT
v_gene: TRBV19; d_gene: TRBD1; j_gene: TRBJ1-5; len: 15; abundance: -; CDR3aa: CASSFGTGNNQPQHF; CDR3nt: TGTGCCAGTAGCTTTGGGACAGGGAACAATCAGCCCCAGCATTTT
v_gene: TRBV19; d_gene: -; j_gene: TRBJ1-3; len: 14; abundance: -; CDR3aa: CASSSGAPGNTIYF; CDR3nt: TGTGCCAGTAGTTCGGGGGCGCCGGGAAACACCATATATTTT
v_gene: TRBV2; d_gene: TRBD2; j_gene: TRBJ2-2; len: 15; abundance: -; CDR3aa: CASSGTSGSTGELFF; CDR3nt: TGTGCCAGCAGTGGGACTAGCGGGAGCACCGGGGAGCTGTTTTTT
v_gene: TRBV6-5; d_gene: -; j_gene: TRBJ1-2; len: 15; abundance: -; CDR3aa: CASRRKTDSNYGYTF; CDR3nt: TGTGCCAGCAGAAGAAAGACGGATTCAAACTATGGCTACACCTTC
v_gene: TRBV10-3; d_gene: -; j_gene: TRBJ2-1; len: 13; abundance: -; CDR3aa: CAIRTRGEREQFF; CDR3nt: TGTGCCATCAGGACCCGTGGGGAGAGGGAGCAGTTCTTC
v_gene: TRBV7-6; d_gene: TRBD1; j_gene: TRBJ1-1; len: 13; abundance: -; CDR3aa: CASSSQGATEAFF; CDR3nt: TGTGCCAGCAGCTCCCAGGGGGCCACTGAAGCTTTCTTT
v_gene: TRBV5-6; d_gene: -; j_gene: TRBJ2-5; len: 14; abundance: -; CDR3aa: CASSLEAGQETQYF; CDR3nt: TGTGCCAGCAGCTTGGAGGCGGGCCAAGAGACCCAGTACTTC
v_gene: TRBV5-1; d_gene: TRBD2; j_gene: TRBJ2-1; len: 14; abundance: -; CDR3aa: CASSVGLADNEQFF; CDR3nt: TGCGCCAGCAGCGTGGGACTAGCGGACAATGAGCAGTTCTTC
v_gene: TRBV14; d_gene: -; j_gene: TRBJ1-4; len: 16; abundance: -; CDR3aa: CASSHSVMKANEKLFF; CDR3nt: TGTGCCAGCAGCCACTCCGTGATGAAAGCTAATGAAAAACTGTTTTTT
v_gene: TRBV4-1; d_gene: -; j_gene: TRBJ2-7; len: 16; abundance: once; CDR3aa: CASSQDFQGVTYEQYF; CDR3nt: TGCGCCAGCAGCCAAGATTTCCAGGGTGTCACCTACGAGCAGTACTTC
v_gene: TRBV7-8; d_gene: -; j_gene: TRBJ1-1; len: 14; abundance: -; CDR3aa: CASSQMPGNTEAFF; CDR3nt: TGTGCCAGCAGCCAAATGCCAGGCAACACTGAAGCTTTCTTT
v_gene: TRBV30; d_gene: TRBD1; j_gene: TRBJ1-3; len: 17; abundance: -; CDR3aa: CACSRTGSLFSGNTIYF; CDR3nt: TGTGCCTGCAGCAGGACAGGGTCACTATTCTCTGGAAACACCATATATTTT
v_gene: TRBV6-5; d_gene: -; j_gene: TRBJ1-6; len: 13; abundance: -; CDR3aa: CASSYVENSPLHF; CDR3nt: TGTGCCAGCAGTTACGTGGAGAATTCACCCCTCCACTTT
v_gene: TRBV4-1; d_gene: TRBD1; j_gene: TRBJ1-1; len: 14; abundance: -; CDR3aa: CASSPQGAGTEAFF; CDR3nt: TGCGCCAGCAGCCCCCAGGGGGCAGGAACTGAAGCTTTCTTT
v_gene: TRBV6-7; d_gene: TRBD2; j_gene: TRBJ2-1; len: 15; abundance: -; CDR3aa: CASSYTLAAHNEQFF; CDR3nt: TGTGCCAGCAGTTACACACTAGCGGCCCACAATGAGCAGTTCTTC
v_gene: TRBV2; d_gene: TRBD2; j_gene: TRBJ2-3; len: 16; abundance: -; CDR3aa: CASSIGTSGYTDTQYF; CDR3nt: TGTGCCAGCAGCATAGGGACTAGCGGATACACAGATACGCAGTATTTT
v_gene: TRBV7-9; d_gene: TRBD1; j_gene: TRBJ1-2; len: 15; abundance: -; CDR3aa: CASSVGQGPNYGYTF; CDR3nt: TGTGCCAGCAGCGTAGGACAGGGGCCGAACTATGGCTACACCTTC
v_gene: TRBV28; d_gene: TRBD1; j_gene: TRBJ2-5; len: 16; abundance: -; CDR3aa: CASSFTGTANQETQYF; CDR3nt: TGTGCCAGCAGTTTCACCGGGACAGCCAACCAAGAGACCCAGTACTTC
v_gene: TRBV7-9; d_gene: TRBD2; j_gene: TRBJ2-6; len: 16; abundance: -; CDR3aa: CASSLGGASGANVLTF; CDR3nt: TGTGCCAGCAGCTTGGGAGGGGCGTCTGGGGCCAACGTCCTGACTTTC
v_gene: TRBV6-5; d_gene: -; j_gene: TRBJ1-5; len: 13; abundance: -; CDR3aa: CASSRDGNQPQHF; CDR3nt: TGTGCCAGCAGCCGGGACGGGAACCAGCCCCAGCATTTT
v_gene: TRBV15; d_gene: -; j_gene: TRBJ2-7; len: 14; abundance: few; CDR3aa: CATSRALGVYEQYF; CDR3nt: TGTGCCACCAGCAGAGCTCTAGGGGTCTACGAGCAGTACTTC
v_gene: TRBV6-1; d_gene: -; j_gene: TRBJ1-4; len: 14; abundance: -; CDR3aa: CASSEMPNNEKLFF; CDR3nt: TGTGCCAGCAGTGAAATGCCCAATAATGAAAAACTGTTTTTT
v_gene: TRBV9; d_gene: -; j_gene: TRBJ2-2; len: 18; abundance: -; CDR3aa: CASSERWRDAANTGELFF; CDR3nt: TGTGCCAGCAGCGAACGTTGGCGGGACGCCGCGAACACCGGGGAGCTGTTTTTT
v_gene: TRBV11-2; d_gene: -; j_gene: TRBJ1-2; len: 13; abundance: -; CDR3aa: CASSMTGAGGYTF; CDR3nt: TGTGCCAGCAGCATGACAGGAGCGGGCGGCTACACCTTC
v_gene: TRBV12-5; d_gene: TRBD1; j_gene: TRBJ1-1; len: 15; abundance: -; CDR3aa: CASGLATGSGTEAFF; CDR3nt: TGTGCTAGTGGTTTGGCGACAGGGTCGGGCACTGAAGCTTTCTTT
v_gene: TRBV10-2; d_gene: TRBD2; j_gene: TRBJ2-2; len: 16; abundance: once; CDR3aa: CASAIPGLAFPGELFF; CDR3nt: TGCGCCAGCGCGATTCCGGGACTAGCGTTCCCCGGGGAGCTGTTTTTT
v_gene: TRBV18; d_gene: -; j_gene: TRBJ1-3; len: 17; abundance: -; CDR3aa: CASSPVGGKSSGNTIYF; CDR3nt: TGTGCCAGCTCACCAGTGGGCGGAAAGAGCTCTGGAAACACCATATATTTT
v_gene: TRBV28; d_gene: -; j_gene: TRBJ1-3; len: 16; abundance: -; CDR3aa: CASSADGRGSGNTIYF; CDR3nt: TGTGCCAGCAGTGCCGACGGTCGGGGCTCTGGAAACACCATATATTTT
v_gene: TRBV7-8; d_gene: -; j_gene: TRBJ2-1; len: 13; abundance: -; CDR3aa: CASSRSDRSWQFF; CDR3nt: TGTGCCAGCAGCCGCTCGGACAGATCCTGGCAGTTCTTC
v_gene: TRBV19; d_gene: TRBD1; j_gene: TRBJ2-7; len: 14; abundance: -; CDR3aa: CASSAAGGSDEQYF; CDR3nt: TGTGCCAGTAGTGCGGCAGGGGGCTCGGACGAGCAGTACTTC
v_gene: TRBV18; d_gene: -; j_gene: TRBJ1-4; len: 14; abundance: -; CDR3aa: CASSVKVPNEKLFF; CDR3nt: TGTGCCAGCTCTGTGAAGGTTCCTAATGAAAAACTGTTTTTT
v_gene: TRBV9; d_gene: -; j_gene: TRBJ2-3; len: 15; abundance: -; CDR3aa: CASSRGAFSTDTQYF; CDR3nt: TGTGCCAGCAGCCGGGGGGCGTTTAGCACAGATACGCAGTATTTT
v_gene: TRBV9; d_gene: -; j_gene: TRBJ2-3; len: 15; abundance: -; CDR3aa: CASSPPLASTDTQYF; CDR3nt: TGTGCCAGCAGCCCCCCCCTAGCTAGCACAGATACGCAGTATTTT
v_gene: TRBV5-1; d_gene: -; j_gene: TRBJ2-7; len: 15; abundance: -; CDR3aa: CASSGSGTLGDEQYF; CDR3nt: TGCGCCAGCAGCGGGTCCGGGACGCTGGGCGACGAGCAGTACTTC
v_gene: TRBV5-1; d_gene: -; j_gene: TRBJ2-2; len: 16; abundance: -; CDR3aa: CASSQDTYLGTGELFF; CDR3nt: TGCGCCAGCAGCCAGGACACCTACCTCGGCACCGGGGAGCTGTTTTTT
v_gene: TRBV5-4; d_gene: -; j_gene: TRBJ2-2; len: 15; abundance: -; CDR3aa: CASTLAGRNTGELFF; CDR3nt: TGTGCCAGCACCTTAGCCGGCCGAAACACCGGGGAGCTGTTTTTT
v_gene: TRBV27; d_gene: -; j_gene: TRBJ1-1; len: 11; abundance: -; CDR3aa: CASSQGTEAFF; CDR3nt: TGTGCCAGCAGTCAGGGGACTGAAGCTTTCTTT
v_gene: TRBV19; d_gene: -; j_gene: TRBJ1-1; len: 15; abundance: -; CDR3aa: CASSIGAGGNTEAFF; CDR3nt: TGTGCCAGTAGTATAGGGGCAGGAGGGAACACTGAAGCTTTCTTT
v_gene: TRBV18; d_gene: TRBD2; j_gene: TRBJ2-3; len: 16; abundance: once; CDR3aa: CASSEREGLYTDTQYF; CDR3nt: TGTGCCAGCTCAGAGCGGGAAGGCCTGTACACAGATACGCAGTATTTT
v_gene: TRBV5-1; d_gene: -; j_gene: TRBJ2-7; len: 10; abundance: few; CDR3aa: CASRWGEQYF; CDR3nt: TGCGCCAGCAGGTGGGGCGAGCAGTACTTC
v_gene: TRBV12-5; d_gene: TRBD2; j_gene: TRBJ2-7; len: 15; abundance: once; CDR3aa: CASARGDLMSLEQYF; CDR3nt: TGTGCTAGTGCCCGGGGGGATCTGATGTCATTAGAGCAGTACTTC
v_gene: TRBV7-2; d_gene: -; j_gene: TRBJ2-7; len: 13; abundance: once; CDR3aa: CASSTGQRYEQYF; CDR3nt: TGTGCCAGCAGTACCGGACAGCGCTACGAGCAGTACTTC
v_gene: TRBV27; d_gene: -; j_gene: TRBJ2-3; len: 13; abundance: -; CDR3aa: CASSWLATDTQYF; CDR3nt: TGTGCCAGCAGTTGGTTGGCCACAGATACGCAGTATTTT
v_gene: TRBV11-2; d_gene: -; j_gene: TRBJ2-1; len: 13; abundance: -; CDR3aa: CASSSMGGSEQFF; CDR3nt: TGTGCCAGCAGCTCTATGGGTGGTTCTGAGCAGTTCTTC
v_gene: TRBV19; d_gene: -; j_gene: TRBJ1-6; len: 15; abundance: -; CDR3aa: CASSPPGRANSPLHF; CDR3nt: TGTGCCAGTAGTCCTCCGGGACGGGCTAATTCACCCCTCCACTTT